This T cell receptor (beta chain) was obtained from a study of blood T cell repertoires in COVID-19 (dated by TCRdb to 2019 to 2021). At the level of the whole study: Collaborator samples came from the United States, Italy and Spain and covered acute and convalescent phases of COVID-19. Where HLA class I and class II types were available, the types were taken from metadata supplied by the sample provider, not from assay-based typing. Subjects who had been exposed to COVID-19, were actively infected with it, or had recovered from it provided the deeply sampled blood TCRbeta repertoires that made up the dataset. The material from the prospective study consisted of cDNA or gDNA derived from T cells, B-cell-depleted T cells, or PBMCs. The repertoires were made available in a free public database intended to serve as a resource for research on the immune response to SARS-CoV-2. The sample metadata nearly always contained a de-identified subject ID, COVID-19 status, age in years and sex. Samples were obtained from the ongoing ImmuneRACE study (first 160 participants) and from about 1,300 subjects provided by 6 global collaborators. Broader findings and caveats from the paper: Clinical and demographic metadata were provided uncurated, with the amount varying by source and participant.

TCRbeta CDR3 regions were amplified from genomic DNA by means of the immunoSEQ Assay, a bias-controlled multiplex PCR. The authors' analysis ran thus. Nucleated cell counts per sample were estimated from amplification of reference gene primers within the assay. To quantify the absolute abundance of each unique TCRbeta CDR3 rearrangement, sequence reads were collapsed and filtered. For each sample, productive Simpson clonality was calculated as the square root of Simpson's diversity index across productive rearrangements. Drawn from immuneACCESS, this table holds only the in-frame rearrangements with V and J called that TCRdb kept. Clones are partly lost; checked studies trace under half to an unresolved V gene and leave the rest unexplained. D and trimming come from the DNA, and the V and J calls and clone size come from that table. The sample profile shows roughly 100,000 clones; approximately 90% of them were found once. Clones ranked in the top ten supply 2% of the sample.

Comments on this clone: Which antigen it targets is not known. No base-level quality is on record; no much larger clone is a single base apart.

Whole blood was collected in K2EDTA tubes by collaborating institutions according to the institutions' own protocols. For TCRbeta analysis, collaborators shipped samples as frozen whole blood, isolated PBMCs, or DNA extracted from either of those sample types. CDR1 and CDR2 are drawn from the germline V gene: MNHEY, SVGAGI. The CDR3 runs 15 residues from the cysteine to the phenylalanine. Only the CDR3 DNA is retained, 45 bases long and in frame from the first base. The germline ends are 11 bases apart after V is trimmed by 0 bases and J by 5 bases. Material for sequencing was peripheral blood. The receptor was isolated from a man between 45 and 60 years old with active COVID-19. This chain is built from TRBV6-5 and TRBJ1-3, with no reliable assignment of the D segment. The CDR3 in this case is CASSYSKNIRNTIYF. The DNA reads TGTGCCAGCAGTTACTCGAAGAACATCAGAAACACCATATATTTT.